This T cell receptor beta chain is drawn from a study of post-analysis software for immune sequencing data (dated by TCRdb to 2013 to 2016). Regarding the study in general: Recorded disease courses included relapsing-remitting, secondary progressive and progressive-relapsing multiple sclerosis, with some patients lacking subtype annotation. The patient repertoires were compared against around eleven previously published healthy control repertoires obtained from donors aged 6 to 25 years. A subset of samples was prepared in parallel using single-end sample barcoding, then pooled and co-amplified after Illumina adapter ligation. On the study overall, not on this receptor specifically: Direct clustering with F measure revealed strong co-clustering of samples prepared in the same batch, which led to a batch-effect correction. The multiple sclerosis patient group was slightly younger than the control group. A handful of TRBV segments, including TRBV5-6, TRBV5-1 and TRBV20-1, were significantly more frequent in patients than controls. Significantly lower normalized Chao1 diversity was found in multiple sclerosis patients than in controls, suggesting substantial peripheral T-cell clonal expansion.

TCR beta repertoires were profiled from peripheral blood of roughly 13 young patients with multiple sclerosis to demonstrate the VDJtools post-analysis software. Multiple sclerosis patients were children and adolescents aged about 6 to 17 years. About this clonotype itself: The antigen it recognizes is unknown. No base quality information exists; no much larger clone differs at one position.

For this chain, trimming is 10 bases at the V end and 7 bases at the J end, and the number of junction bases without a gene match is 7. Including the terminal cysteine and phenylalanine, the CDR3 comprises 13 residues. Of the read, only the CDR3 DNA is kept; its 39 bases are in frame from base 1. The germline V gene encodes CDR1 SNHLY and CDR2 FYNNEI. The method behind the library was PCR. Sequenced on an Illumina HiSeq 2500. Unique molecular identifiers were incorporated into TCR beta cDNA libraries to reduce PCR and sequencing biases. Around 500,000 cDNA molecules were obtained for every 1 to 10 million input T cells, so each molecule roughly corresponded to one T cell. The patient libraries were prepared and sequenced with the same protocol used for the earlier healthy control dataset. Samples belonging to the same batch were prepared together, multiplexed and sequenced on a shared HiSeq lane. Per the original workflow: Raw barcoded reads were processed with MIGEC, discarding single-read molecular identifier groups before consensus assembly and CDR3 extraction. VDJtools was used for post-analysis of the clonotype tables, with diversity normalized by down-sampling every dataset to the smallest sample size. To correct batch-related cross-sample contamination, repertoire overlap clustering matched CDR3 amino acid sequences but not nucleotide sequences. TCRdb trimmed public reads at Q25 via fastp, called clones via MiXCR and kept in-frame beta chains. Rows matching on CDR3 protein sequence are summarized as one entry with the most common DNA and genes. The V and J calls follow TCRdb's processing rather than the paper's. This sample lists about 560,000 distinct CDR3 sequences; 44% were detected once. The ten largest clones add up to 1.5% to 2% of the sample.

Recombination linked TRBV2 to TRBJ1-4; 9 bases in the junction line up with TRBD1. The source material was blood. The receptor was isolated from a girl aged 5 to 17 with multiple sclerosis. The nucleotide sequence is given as TGTGCCATCCCACAGGGGGCGAGTGAAAAACTGTTTTTT. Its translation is CAIPQGASEKLFF.